The present TCR beta chain was sequenced within a study of vaccination and CD4 T cells after COVID-19. One entry per CDR3 protein results from TCRdb running MiXCR on the PCR reads. Of some 27,000 distinct CDR3 sequences listed, approximately 51% are singletons. The CDR3 length is 17 residues. The trim removed 2 bases at V and 4 bases at J, leaving 7 bases unmatched. Germline V gene lookup returns CDR1 MNHEY and CDR2 SVGAGI. Time point described: late sampling 161 to 241 days after vaccination in a few convalescent patients. This specimen was CD4+ T cells from blood, taken about 7 months after SARS-CoV-2 vaccination. The clonotype was recovered from a human donor who had recovered from COVID-19. This rearrangement joins TRBV6-5 to TRBJ2-2, with 10 bases aligning to TRBD1. This CDR3 is CASSYRFGDRGTGELFF. DNA of the CDR3: TGTGCCAGCAGTTACCGCTTTGGGGACAGGGGCACCGGGGAGCTGTTTTTT.